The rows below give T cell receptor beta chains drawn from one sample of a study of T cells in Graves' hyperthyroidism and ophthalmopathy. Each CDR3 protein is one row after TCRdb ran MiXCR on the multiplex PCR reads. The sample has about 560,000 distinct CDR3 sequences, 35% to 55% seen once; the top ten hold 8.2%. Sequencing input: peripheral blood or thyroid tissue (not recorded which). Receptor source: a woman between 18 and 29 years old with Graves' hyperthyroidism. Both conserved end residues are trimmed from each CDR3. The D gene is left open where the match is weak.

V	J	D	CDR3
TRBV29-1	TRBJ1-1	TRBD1	SVIPLQGKGLTEAF
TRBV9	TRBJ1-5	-	ASSAEQGNQPQH
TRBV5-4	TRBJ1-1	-	ASSLSQVTRNTEAF
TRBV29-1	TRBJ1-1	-	SLEGREAF
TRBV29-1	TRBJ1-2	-	SVDVGEDGYT
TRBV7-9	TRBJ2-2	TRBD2	ASSDYSGSISGELF
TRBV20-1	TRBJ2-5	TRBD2	SATTTTSGSGETQY
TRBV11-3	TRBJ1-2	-	ASSLDRTDYGYT
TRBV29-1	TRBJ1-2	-	SVETGDGYT
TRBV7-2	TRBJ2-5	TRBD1	ASRKTGARQETQY
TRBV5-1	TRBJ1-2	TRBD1	ASSLQTGNGYT
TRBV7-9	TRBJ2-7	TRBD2	ASSLDWLAGATMYYEQY
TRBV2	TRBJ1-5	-	ARGQPGGNQPQH
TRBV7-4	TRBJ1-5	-	ASSLVAQPQH
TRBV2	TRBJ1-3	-	ASSEDTIY
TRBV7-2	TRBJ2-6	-	ASSLAVGRTGANVLT